The 9 T cell receptor beta chains presented below share a single source sample, sequenced in a study of T cell responses to AZD1222 COVID-19 vaccine. Profiled with immunoSEQ multiplex PCR; TCRdb holds only in-frame clones, not every one. The table has about 120,000 clones, 85% to 95% seen once. This sample comprised peripheral blood, obtained 28 days after the second AZD1222 dose. Receptor source: an adult who received the AZD1222 COVID-19 vaccine.

This clone has more than one count but fewer than ten. The rearrangement uses TRBV16 and TRBJ1-1; D gene unclear. Germline CDR1 is KGHSY and CDR2 is FQNENV. CDR3 length equals 14 residues. The germline V and J ends were trimmed by 4 bases and 0 bases, with 9 bases remaining between them. CDR3 amino acids: CASSPYPVNTEAFF. The CDR3 DNA is TGTGCCAGCAGCCCATACCCCGTGAACACTGAAGCTTTCTTT.

This sequence joins TRBV7-3 and TRBJ2-4; D is undetermined. CDR1 and CDR2 from the germline V gene are SGHTA and FQGTGA. The CDR3 consists of 14 residues. With 4 bases removed from V and 1 base from J, the gap between germline ends came to 8 bases. Here the CDR3 DNA reads TGTGCCAGCAGCTCCGACTCGGCCAAAAACATTCAGTACTTC. Encoded protein: CASSSDSAKNIQYF.

The chain uses TRBV6-5 and TRBJ1-5; possibly TRBD1 for D (5 bases). CDR1 and CDR2 from the germline V gene are MNHEY and SVGAGI. The CDR3 contains 15 residues. V gave up 6 bases and J gave up 6 bases, with 18 bases separating them. This CDR3 reads CASSDGLLGGQPQHF. The CDR3 DNA reads as TGTGCCAGCAGCGATGGACTCCTGGGGGGTCAGCCCCAGCATTTT.

The chain recombines TRBV5-8 with TRBJ1-5; 9 bases are a match to TRBD1. The CDR3 spans 17 residues. The V gene end was trimmed by 1 base and the J gene end by 1 base; junction bases not matched to a gene: 6. Germline lookup yields CDR1 SGHTS and CDR2 YDEGEE. DNA for the CDR3: TGTGCCAGCAGCTTGTTTCGGACAGGGGTAAGCAATCAGCCCCAGCATTTT. Its translation is CASSLFRTGVSNQPQHF. Supplemented by reference TRBV5-8 and TRBJ1-5, the full variable domain reads EAGVTQSPTHLIKTRGQQATLRCSPISGHTSVYWYQQALGLGLQFLLWYDEGEERNRGNFPPRFSGRQFPNYSSELNVNALELEDSALYLCASSLFRTGVSNQPQHFGDGTRLSIL.

V usage is TRBV4-1 and J usage is TRBJ2-5; D is undetermined. There are 13 residues in the CDR3. Germline V gene lookup returns CDR1 MGHRA and CDR2 YSYEKL. Trimming left V 4 bases short and J 4 bases short, with 10 bases between. The DNA of the CDR3 is TGCGCCAGCAGCCTCCAATTTTTAGAGACCCAGTACTTC. Translating gives CASSLQFLETQYF.

This chain joins TRBV12-5 and TRBJ2-7; D may be TRBD2 (5 bases). The CDR3 covers 12 residues. Trimming left V 8 bases short and J 3 bases short, with 11 bases between. Per the germline V gene, CDR1 is LGHNT and CDR2 is FRNRAP. CDR3 DNA sequence: TGTGCTAGTAATGCCGGGGTCTACGAGCAGTACTTC. It yields the protein CASNAGVYEQYF.

The chain is built from TRBV7-2 and TRBJ1-2; D may be TRBD1 (5 bases). Trimming left V 6 bases short and J 4 bases short, with 21 bases between. Germline V gene lookup returns CDR1 SGHTA and CDR2 FQGNSA. The CDR3 consists of 16 residues. As DNA, the CDR3 is TGTGCCAGCAGTTTTACCCCAGGGTACCGCGGCTATGGCTACACCTTC. Amino acids: CASSFTPGYRGYGYTF. Full variable domain (missing parts from reference TRBV7-2 and TRBJ1-2): GAGVSQSPSNKVTEKGKDVELRCDPISGHTALYWYRQSLGQGLEFLIYFQGNSAPDKSGLPSDRFSAERTGGSVSTLTIQRTQQEDSAVYLCASSFTPGYRGYGYTFGSGTRLTVV.

Only a few counts were recorded for this clone. V and J are TRBV3-1 (or the pseudogene TRBV3-2) and TRBJ1-1; D unresolved. V lost 4 bases and J 5 bases, leaving 8 bases between the germline ends. This CDR3 has 12 amino acids. Germline V gene sequence: CDR1 LGHDT, CDR2 YNNKEL (reference sequence). CDR3 bases: TGTGCCAGCAGCCTGATAGGGACTGAAGCTTTCTTT. Translation gives CASSLIGTEAFF.

In this sample, this clone turned up once. The chain carries TRBV7-6 and TRBJ2-2; the D gene is possibly TRBD2 (5 bases). Trimming cost V 0 bases and J 4 bases, with 21 bases left between them. The germline CDR1 and CDR2 sequences are SGHVS and FNYEAQ. This CDR3 spans 19 amino acids. CDR3 loop: CASSLARTLGRASTGELFF. The DNA of the CDR3 is TGTGCCAGCAGCTTAGCTCGAACCCTGGGGAGAGCGTCCACCGGGGAGCTGTTTTTT.